This is a list of T cell receptor beta chains from one sample in a study of blood T cell repertoires in COVID-19. Data came from immunoSEQ multiplex PCR; TCRdb stores just in-frame clones and leaves some out. Among around 270,000 clones, around 89% were seen once, and the ten largest hold roughly 0.8%. Sequenced sample: peripheral blood. Receptor source: a young man with acute or convalescent COVID-19. The CDR3 runs from the conserved cysteine through the conserved F or W. The D gene is left open where the match is weak. Clone size appears in some rows only: once, few, many, or a class for an expanded clone.

V gene	J gene	clone size	D gene	CDR3 protein
TRBV12-3/TRBV12-4	TRBJ2-7	NA	NA	CASKPNEIYEQYF
TRBV28	TRBJ2-1	once	TRBD2	CASSPWGVAGAGMWQFF
TRBV5-4	TRBJ1-1	NA	NA	CASSSAGDVSEAFF
TRBV30	TRBJ1-4	NA	NA	CAWSEVGANEKLFF
TRBV2	TRBJ2-3	NA	NA	CASSDRDTQYF
TRBV18	TRBJ2-7	once	NA	CASSPPSSYEQYF
TRBV7-8	TRBJ1-3	NA	TRBD1	CASSYLGTGSGNTIYF
TRBV28	TRBJ2-2	NA	NA	CATGDYTGELFF
TRBV20-1	TRBJ2-3	NA	TRBD2	CMTSGTDTQYF
TRBV11-2	TRBJ2-7	NA	NA	CASSRATGFYEQYF
TRBV6-6	TRBJ1-1	NA	TRBD1	CASSSVTGGDTEAFF
TRBV19	TRBJ1-5	NA	NA	CASTADRSDQPQHF
TRBV29-1	TRBJ1-2	NA	TRBD1	CSVAGQGGASNYGYTF
TRBV3-1/TRBV3-2	TRBJ1-1	once	NA	CASSQGQKVAFF
TRBV2	TRBJ1-6	few	TRBD1	CASSAGTGGRDNSPLHF
TRBV7-6	TRBJ2-1	NA	TRBD2	CASSEQLAGDWNEQFF
TRBV19	TRBJ2-7	NA	NA	CASTEIWGTYEQYF
TRBV4-2	TRBJ1-2	NA	NA	CASSQDQGGRSPRGYTF
TRBV6-5	TRBJ1-4	NA	NA	CASSYLRGINEKLFF
TRBV28	TRBJ1-6	NA	NA	CASRETYRARDSPLHF
TRBV7-2	TRBJ1-2	NA	NA	CASNAGTLDGYTF
TRBV7-2	TRBJ2-7	NA	TRBD2	CASSLLPSGGPLKDEQYF
TRBV7-9	TRBJ2-2	NA	TRBD1	CASIHSDRAGTGELFF
TRBV7-2	TRBJ1-3	NA	NA	CASSLYSGNTIYF
TRBV19	TRBJ2-1	once	TRBD2	CASSRVAGSSYNEQFF
TRBV2	TRBJ2-4	NA	TRBD1	CASTRGQGLAKNIQYF
TRBV29-1	TRBJ2-7	few	TRBD1	CSVETWDRTYEQYF
TRBV7-6	TRBJ2-3	NA	NA	CASSLVRGGETDTQYF
TRBV30	TRBJ1-2	NA	TRBD1	CAWDRGTGEDGYTF
TRBV5-1	TRBJ2-5	NA	NA	CASLSGPGMTQETQYF
TRBV4-1	TRBJ2-1	NA	NA	CASSPLVEDEQFF
TRBV29-1	TRBJ1-2	once	TRBD1	CSVGQTLYGYTF
TRBV7-6	TRBJ2-3	NA	TRBD2	CASSLEREELTDTQYF
TRBV19	TRBJ2-3	NA	NA	CASGLGGANTDTQYF
TRBV30	TRBJ1-2	NA	NA	CAWSRDTHGYTF
TRBV6-6	TRBJ1-5	NA	NA	CASSYSGGVSNQPQHF
TRBV5-1	TRBJ2-1	NA	TRBD1	CASSLTGQGGEQFF
TRBV19	TRBJ1-5	NA	NA	CASNRGAHQPQHF
TRBV11-3	TRBJ2-1	few	TRBD2	CASSRIGTSGGNEQFF
TRBV28	TRBJ1-1	once	TRBD1	CASSPGGAGGGFNTEAFF
TRBV5-1	TRBJ1-4	NA	TRBD1	CASTLGDRWNEKLFF
TRBV3-1/TRBV3-2	TRBJ2-1	NA	TRBD2	CASSQNPFGGGAGNEQFF
TRBV19	TRBJ1-5	NA	TRBD1	CASNSDRVWSNQPQHF